This T cell receptor (beta chain) originates from a study of blood T cell repertoires in COVID-19. About the research overall: The samples span acute and convalescent COVID-19 from the United States, Italy and Spain. T cells, B-cell-depleted T cells, or PBMCs provided the cDNA or gDNA that served as material.

Original processing notes: How many nucleated cells were present was estimated from reference gene primer amplification. The assay was immunoSEQ multiplex PCR, and TCRdb's table has in-frame clones only and misses some. The D gene and trimming were derived from the DNA, and the V and J assignments and clone size from that table. The sample includes roughly 160,000 clones, about nine tenths of them seen just once. Germline-derived CDR1 and CDR2 are SGDLS and YYNGEE. The CDR3 is 13 residues long. V was pared by 4 bases and J by 9 bases, with 14 bases between. The chain carries TRBV9 and TRBJ1-3, with a tentative D call TRBD1 (5 bases). Sequences were obtained from peripheral blood. This receptor was taken from a man aged 18 to 30 with acute or convalescent COVID-19. The CDR3 DNA follows: TGTGCCAGCAGCTTAGGGACGGCGGGCACCATATATTTT. Translating gives CASSLGTAGTIYF.